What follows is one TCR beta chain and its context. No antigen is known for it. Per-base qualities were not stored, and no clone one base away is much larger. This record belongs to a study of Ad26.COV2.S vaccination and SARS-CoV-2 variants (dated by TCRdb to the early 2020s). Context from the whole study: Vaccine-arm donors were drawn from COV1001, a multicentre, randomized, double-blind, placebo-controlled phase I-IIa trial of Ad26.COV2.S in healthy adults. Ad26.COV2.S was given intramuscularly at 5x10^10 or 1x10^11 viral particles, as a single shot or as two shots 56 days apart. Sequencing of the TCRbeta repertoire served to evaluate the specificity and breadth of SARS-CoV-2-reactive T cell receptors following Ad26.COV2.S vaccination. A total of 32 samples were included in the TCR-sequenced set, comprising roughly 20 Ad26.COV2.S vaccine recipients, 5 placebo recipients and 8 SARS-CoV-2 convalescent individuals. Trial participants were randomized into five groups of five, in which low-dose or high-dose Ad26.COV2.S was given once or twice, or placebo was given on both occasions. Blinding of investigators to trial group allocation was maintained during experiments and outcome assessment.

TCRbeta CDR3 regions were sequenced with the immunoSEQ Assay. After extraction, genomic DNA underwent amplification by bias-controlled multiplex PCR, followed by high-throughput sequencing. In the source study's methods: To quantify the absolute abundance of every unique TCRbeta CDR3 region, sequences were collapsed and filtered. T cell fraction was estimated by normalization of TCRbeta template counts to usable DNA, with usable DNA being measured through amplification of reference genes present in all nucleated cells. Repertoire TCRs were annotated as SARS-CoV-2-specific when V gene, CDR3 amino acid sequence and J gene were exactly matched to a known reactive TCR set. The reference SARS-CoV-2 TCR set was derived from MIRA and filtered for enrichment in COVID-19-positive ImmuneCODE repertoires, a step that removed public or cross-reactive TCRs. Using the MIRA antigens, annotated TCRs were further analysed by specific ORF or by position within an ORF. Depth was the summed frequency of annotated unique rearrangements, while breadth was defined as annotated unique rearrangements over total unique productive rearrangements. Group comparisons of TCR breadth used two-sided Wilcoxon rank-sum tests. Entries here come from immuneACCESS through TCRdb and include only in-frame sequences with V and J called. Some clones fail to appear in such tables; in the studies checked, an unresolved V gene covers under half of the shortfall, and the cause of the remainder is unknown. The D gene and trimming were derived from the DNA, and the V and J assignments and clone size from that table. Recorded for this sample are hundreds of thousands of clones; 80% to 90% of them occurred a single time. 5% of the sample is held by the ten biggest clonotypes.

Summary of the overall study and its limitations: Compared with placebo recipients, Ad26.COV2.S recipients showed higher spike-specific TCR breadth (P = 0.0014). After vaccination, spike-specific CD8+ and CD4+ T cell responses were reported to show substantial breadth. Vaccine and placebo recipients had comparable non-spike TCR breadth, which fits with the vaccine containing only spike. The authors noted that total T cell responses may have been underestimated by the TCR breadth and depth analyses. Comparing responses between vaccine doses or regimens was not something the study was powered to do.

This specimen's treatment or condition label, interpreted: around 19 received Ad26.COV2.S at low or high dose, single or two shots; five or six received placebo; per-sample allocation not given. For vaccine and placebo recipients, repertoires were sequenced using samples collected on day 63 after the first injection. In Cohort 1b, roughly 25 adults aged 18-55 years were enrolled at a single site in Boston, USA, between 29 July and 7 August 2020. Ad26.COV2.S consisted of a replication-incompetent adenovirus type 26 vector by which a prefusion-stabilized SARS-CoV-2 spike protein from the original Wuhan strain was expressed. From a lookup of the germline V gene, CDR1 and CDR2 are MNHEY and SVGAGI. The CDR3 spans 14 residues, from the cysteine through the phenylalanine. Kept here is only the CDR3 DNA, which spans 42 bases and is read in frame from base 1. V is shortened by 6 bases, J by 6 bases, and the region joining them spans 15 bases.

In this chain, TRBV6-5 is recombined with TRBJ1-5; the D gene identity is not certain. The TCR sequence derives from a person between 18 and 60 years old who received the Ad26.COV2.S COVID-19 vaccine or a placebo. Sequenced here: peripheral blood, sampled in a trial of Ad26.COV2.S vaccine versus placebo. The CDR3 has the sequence CASRPLGNAQPQHF. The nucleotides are TGTGCCAGCAGACCCCTAGGGAATGCTCAGCCCCAGCATTTT.